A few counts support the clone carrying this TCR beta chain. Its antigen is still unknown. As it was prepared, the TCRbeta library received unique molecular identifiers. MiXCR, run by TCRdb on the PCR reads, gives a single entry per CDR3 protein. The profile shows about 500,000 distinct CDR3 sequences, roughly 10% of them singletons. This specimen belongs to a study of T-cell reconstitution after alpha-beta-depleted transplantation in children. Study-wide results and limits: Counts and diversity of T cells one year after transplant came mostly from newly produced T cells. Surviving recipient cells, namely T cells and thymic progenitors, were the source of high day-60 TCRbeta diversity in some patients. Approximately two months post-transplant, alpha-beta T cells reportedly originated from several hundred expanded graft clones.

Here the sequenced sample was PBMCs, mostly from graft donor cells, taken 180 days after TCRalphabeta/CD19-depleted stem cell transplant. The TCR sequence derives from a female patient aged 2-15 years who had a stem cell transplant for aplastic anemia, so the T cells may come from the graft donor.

Written as DNA, the CDR3 is TGTGCCAGCCGATTGGGGGGGGCGCTGGGCACTGAAGCTTTCTTT. This sequence encodes CASRLGGALGTEAFF. The chain is built from TRBV28 and TRBJ1-1; a weak D match, TRBD1 (6 bases). CDR1 and CDR2 (germline): MDHEN, SYDVKM. This CDR3 has 15 residues. Trimming cost V 8 bases and J 4 bases, with 20 bases left between them.